This T cell receptor beta chain appears in the sequencing data of a study of technical replicates of blood from a handful of donors. Looked up from germline, CDR1 is MNHEY and CDR2 is SVGAGI. J gave up 4 bases and V 5 bases, and 4 bases lay outside the gene matches. The CDR3 is 13 amino acids. Clones were read by immunoSEQ multiplex PCR, and TCRdb kept only the in-frame ones, dropping some. The sample has some 87,000 clones, around nine tenths seen once. Sequenced input: T cells isolated from PBMCs. J is TRBJ2-7 and V is TRBV6-5, with TRBD1 matching 8 bases. This clonotype was obtained from a human donor in good health. CDR3 protein: CASSPRQGYEQYF. CDR3 sequence (DNA): TGTGCCAGCAGTCCCCGACAGGGGTACGAGCAGTACTTC.